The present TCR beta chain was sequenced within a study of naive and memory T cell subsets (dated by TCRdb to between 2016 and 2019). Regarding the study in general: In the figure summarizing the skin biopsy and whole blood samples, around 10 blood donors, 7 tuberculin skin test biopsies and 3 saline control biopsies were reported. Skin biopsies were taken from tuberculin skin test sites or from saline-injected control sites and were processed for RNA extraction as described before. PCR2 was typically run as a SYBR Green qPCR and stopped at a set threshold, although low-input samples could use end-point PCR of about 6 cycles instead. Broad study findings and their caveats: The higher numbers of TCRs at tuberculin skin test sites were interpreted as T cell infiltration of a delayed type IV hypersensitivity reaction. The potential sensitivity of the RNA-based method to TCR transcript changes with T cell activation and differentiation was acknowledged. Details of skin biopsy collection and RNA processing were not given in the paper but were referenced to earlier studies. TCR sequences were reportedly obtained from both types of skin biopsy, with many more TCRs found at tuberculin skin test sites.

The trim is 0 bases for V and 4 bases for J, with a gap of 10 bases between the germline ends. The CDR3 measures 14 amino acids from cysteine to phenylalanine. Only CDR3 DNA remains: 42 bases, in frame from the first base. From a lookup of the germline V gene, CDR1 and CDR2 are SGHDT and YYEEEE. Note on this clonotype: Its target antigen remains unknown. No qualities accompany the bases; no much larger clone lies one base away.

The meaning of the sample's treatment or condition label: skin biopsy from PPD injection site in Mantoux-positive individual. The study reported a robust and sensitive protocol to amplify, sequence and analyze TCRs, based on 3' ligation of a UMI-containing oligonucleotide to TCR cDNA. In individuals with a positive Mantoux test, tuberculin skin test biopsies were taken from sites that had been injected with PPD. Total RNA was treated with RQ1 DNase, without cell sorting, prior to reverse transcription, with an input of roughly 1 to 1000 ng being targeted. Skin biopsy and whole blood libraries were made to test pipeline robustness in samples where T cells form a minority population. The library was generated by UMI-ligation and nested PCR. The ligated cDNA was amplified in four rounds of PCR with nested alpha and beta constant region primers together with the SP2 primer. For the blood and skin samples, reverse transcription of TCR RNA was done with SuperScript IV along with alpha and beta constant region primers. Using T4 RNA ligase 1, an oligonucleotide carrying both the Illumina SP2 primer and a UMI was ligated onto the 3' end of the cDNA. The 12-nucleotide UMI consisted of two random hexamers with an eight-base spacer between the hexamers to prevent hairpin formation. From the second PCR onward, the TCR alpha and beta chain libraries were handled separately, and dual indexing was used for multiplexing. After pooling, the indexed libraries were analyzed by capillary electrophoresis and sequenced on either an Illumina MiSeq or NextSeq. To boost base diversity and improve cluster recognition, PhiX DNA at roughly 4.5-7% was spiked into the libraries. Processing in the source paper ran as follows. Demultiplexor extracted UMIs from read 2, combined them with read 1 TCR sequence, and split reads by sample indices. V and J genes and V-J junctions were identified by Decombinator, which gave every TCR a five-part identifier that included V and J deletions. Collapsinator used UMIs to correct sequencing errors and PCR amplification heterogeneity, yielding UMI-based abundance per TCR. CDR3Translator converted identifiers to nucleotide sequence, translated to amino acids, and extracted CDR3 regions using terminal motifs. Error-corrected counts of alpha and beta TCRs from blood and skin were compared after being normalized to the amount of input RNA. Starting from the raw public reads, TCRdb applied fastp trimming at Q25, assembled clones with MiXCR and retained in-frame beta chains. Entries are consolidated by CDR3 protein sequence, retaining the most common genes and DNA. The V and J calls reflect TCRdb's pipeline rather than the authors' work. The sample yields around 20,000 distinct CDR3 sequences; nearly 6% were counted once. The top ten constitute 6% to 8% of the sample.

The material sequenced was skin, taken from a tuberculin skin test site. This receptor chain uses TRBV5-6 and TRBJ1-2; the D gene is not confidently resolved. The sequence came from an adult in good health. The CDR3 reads CASSLDGSFYGYTF. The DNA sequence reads TGTGCCAGCAGCTTGGATGGAAGCTTCTATGGCTACACCTTC. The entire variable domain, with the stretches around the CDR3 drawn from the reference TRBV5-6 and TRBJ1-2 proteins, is DAGVTQSPTHLIKTRGQQVTLRCSPKSGHDTVSWYQQALGQGPQFIFQYYEEEERQRGNFPDRFSGHQFPNYSSELNVNALLLGDSALYLCASSLDGSFYGYTFGSGTRLTVV.